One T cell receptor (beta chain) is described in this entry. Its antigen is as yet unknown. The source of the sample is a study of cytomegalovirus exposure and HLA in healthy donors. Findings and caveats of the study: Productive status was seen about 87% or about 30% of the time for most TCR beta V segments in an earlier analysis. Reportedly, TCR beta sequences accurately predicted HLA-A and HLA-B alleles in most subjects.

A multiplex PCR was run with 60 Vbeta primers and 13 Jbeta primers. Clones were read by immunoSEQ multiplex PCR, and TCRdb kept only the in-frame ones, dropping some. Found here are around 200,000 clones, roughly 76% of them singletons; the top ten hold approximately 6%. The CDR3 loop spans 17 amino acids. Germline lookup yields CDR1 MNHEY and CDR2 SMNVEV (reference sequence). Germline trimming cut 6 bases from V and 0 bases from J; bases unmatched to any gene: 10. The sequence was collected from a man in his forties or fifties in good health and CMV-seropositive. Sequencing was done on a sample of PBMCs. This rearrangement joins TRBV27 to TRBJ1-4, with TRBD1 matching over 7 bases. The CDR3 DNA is TGTGCCAGCAGACGTACGCAGGGGGTTTCAACTAATGAAAAACTGTTTTTT. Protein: CASRRTQGVSTNEKLFF. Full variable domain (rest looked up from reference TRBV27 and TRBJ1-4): EAQVTQNPRYLITVTGKKLTVTCSQNMNHEYMSWYRQDPGLGLRQIYYSMNVEVTDKGDVPEGYKVSRKEKRNFPLILESPSPNQTSLYFCASRRTQGVSTNEKLFFGSGTQLSVL.